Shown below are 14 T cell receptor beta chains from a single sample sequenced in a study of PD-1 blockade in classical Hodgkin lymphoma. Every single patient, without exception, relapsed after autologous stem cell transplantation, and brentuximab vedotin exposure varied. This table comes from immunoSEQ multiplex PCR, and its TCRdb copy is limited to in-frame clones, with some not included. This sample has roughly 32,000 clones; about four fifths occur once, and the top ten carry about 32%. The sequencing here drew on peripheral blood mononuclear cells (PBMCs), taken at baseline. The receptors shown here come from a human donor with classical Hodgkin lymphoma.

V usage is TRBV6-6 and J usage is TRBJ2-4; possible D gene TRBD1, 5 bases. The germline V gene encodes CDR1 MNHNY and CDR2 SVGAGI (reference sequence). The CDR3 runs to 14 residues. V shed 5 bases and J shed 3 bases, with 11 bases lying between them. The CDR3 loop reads CASSQGFGKNIQYF. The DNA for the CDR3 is TGTGCCAGCAGTCAGGGTTTCGGCAAAAACATTCAGTACTTC.

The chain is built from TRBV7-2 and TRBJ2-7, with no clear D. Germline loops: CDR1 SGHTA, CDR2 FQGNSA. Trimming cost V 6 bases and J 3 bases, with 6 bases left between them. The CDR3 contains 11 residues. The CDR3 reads CASRASYEQYF. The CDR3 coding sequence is TGTGCCAGCAGAGCAAGCTACGAGCAGTACTTC.

The CDR3 spells CASKLGFGELFF. CDR3 nucleotide sequence: TGTGCCAGCAAATTGGGGTTCGGGGAGCTGTTTTTT. The rearrangement links TRBV28 to TRBJ2-2, with no clear D. The CDR3 runs 12 residues. V was clipped by 7 bases and J by 7 bases, with 10 bases between them. The germline V gene encodes CDR1 MDHEN and CDR2 SYDVKM.

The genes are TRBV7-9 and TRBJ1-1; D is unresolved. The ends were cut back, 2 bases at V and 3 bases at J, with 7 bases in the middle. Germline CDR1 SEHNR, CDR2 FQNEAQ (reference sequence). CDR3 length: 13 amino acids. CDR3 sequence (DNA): TGTGCCAGCAGCTTATGGGGAGACACTGAAGCTTTCTTT. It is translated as CASSLWGDTEAFF.

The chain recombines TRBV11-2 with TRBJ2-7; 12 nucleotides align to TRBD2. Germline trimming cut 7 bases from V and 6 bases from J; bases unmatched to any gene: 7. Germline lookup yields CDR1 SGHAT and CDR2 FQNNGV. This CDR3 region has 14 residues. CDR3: CASNWASGGGEQYF. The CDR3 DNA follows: TGTGCCAGCAACTGGGCTAGCGGGGGGGGCGAGCAGTACTTC.

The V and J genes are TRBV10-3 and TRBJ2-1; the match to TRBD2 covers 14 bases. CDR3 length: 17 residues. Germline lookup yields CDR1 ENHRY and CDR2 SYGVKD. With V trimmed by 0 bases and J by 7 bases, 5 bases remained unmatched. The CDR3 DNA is TGTGCCATCAGTGAGTCGGAGGGGACTAGCGGGGGTAATGAGCAGTTCTTC. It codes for CAISESEGTSGGNEQFF.

The DNA of the CDR3 is TGTGCCAGCAGCGTACGGGGCTCCGGGGAGCTGTTTTTT. This codes for CASSVRGSGELFF. The chain employs TRBV9 and TRBJ2-2; perhaps D is TRBD1 or TRBD2 (5 bases each). CDR3 size: 13 residues. V was cut by 1 base and J by 6 bases, with 7 bases left in between. The germline V gene encodes CDR1 SGDLS and CDR2 YYNGEE.

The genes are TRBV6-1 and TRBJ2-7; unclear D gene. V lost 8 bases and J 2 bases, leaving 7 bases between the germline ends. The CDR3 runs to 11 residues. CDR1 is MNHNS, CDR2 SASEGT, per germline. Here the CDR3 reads CASRNAYEQYF. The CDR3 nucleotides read TGTGCCAGCCGAAATGCCTACGAGCAGTACTTC.

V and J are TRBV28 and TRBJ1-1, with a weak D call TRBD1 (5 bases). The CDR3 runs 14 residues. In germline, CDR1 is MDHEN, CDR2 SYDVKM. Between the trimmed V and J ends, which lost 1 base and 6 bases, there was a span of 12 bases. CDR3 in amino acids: CASSLLSGRAEAFF. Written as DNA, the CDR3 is TGTGCCAGCAGTTTATTAAGCGGCAGGGCTGAAGCTTTCTTT.

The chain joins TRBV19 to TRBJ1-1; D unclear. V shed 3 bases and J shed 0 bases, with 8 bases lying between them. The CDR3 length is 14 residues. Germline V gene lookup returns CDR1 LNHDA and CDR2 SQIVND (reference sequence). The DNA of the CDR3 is TGTGCCAGTAGTATCCTCAATATGAACACTGAAGCTTTCTTT. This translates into CASSILNMNTEAFF.

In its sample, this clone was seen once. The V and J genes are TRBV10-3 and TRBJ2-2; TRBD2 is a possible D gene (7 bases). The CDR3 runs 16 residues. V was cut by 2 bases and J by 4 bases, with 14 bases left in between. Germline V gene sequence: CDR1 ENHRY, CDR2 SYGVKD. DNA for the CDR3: TGTGCCATCAGTGAGGTTCGGGGGGCATTCACCGGGGAGCTGTTTTTT. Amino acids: CAISEVRGAFTGELFF.

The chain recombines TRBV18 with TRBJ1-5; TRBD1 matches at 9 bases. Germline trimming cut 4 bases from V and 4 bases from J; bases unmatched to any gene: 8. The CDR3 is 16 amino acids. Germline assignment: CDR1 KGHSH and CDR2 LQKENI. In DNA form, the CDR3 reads TGTGCCAGCTCACAAGGGACAGGGAGAAAGAATCAGCCCCAGCATTTT. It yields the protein CASSQGTGRKNQPQHF.

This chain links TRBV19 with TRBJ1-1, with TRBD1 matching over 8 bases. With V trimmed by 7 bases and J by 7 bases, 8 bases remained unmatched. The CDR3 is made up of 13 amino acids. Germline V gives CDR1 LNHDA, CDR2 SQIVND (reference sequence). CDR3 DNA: TGTGCCAGTAAGACAGGGGAGGAGTTTGAAGCTTTCTTT. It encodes CASKTGEEFEAFF. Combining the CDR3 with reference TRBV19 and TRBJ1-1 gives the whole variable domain DGGITQSPKYLFRKEGQNVTLSCEQNLNHDAMYWYRQDPGQGLRLIYYSQIVNDFQKGDIAEGYSVSREKKESFPLTVTSAQKNPTAFYLCASKTGEEFEAFFGQGTRLTVV.

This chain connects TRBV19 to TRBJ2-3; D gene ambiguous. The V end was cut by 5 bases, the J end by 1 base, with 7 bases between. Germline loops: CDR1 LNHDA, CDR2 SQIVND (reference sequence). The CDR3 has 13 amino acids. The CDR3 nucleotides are TGTGCCAGTAGTTTGGATCGCACAGATACGCAGTATTTT. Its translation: CASSLDRTDTQYF.